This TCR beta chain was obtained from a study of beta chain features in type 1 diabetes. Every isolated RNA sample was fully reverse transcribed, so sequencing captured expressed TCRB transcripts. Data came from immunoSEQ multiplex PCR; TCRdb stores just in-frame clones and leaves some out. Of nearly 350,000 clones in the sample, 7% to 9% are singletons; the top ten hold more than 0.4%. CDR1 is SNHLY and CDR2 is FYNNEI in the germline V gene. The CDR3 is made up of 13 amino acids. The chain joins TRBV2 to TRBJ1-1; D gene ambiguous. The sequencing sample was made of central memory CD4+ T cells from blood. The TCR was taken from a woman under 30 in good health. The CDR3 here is CANYFPMNTEAFF. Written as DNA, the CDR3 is TGTGCAAACTACTTCCCTATGAACACTGAAGCTTTCTTT. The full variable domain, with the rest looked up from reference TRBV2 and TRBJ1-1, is EPEVTQTPSHQVTQMGQEVILRCVPISNHLYFYWYRQILGQKVEFLVSFYNNEISEKSEIFDDQFSVERPDGSNFTLKIRSTKLEDSAMYFCANYFPMNTEAFFGQGTRLTVV.